The T cell receptor beta chain under discussion was sequenced for a study of T cell repertoires in cytomegalovirus infection. Overall study context: Signatures in public TCR beta sequences pointed to both CMV infection and matching HLA type. The study's findings and limits: Across the ex vivo response, the dominant clonotypes were HLA-C-restricted CMV-specific TCR beta clonotypes.

In germline, CDR1 is MNHNY, CDR2 SVGAGI (reference sequence). Trimming left V 7 bases short and J 13 bases short, with 17 bases between. The CDR3 is made up of 12 amino acids. The sample holds a few counts of this clonotype. Its antigen is not known. TCRdb processed the reads anew with MiXCR; each CDR3 protein has one entry. Altogether about 400,000 distinct CDR3 sequences are present, just under 35% being singletons, with the ten largest covering roughly 14%. The rearrangement links TRBV6-6 to TRBJ2-1, with TRBD2 as a possible D gene (6 bases). The sequence came from a human donor in good health (CMV status not recorded). Some clones in this sample may be carry-over from other donors' samples. Sample: cultured PBMCs, taken from culture after CMV antigen stimulation. CDR3: CASTVPPGLQFF. CDR3 sequence (DNA): TGTGCCAGCACTGTACCTCCGGGACTCCAGTTCTTC.